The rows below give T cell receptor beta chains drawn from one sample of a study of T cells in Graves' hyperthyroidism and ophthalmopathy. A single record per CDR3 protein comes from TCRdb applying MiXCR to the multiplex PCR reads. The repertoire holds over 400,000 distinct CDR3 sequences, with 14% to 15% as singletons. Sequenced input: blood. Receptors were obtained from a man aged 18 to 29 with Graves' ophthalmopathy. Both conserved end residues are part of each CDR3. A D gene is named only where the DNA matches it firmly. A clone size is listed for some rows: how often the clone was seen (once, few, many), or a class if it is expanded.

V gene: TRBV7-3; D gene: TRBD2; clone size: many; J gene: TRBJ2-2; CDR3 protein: CASSSRTSGGELFF; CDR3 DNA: TGTGCCAGCAGCTCCCGGACTAGCGGGGGGGAGCTGTTTTTT
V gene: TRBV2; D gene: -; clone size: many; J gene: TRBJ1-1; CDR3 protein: CASESQGHGKTEAFF; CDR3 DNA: TGTGCCAGCGAGTCACAGGGACACGGAAAAACTGAAGCTTTCTTT
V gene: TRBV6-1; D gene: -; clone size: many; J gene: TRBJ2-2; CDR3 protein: CASRMGTVNTGELFF; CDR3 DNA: TGTGCCAGCAGGATGGGGACGGTTAACACCGGGGAGCTGTTTTTT
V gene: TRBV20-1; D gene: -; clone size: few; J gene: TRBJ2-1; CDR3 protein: CSARDQRGFDNEQFF; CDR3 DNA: TGCAGTGCTAGAGATCAAAGAGGGTTCGACAATGAGCAGTTCTTC
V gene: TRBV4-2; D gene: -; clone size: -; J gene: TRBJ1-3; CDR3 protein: CASSQPSDSGNTIYF; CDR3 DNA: TGTGCCAGCAGCCAACCCAGTGACTCTGGAAACACCATATATTTT
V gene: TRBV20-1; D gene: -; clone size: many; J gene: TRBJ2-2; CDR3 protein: CSARRSGQPFTGELFF; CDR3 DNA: TGCAGTGCTAGACGTTCAGGACAGCCCTTCACCGGGGAGCTGTTTTTT
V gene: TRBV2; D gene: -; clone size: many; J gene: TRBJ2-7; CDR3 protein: CASDGLGGSSYEQYF; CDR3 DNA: TGTGCCAGCGACGGGTTGGGGGGCAGCTCCTACGAGCAGTACTTC
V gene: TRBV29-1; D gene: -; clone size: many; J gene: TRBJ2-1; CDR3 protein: CSVGRTYNEQFF; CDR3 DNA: TGCAGCGTTGGCAGGACCTACAATGAGCAGTTCTTC
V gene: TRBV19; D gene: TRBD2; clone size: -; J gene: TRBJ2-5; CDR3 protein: CASTSSGYPQETQYF; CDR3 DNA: TGTGCCAGTACCTCTAGCGGTTACCCTCAAGAGACCCAGTACTTC
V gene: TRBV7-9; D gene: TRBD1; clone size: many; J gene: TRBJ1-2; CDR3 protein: CASSPGQGPRGYTF; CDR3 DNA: TGTGCCAGCAGCCCGGGACAGGGGCCCCGGGGCTACACCTTC
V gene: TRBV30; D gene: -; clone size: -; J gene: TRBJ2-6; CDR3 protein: CARGQGANSGANVLTF; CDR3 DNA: TGTGCCCGGGGCCAGGGCGCCAACTCTGGGGCCAACGTCCTGACTTTC
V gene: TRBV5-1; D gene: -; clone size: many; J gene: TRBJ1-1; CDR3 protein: CASSSRGMNTEAFF; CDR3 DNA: TGCGCCAGCAGCTCTAGGGGGATGAACACTGAAGCTTTCTTT
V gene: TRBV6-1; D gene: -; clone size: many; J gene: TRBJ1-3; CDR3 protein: CASSDRPRGSGNTIYF; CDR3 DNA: TGTGCCAGCAGTGACAGACCCAGGGGCTCTGGAAACACCATATATTTT
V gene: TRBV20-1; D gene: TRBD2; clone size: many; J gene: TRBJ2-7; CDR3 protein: CSARGTSGRAYEQYF; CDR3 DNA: TGCAGTGCTAGGGGGACTAGCGGGAGGGCTTACGAGCAGTACTTC
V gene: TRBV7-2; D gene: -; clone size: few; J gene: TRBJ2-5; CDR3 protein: CASSFLETQYF; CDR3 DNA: TGTGCCAGCAGCTTCCTGGAGACCCAGTACTTC
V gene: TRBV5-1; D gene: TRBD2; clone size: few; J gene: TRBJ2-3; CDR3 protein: CASSLEREGADTQYF; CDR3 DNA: TGCGCCAGCAGCTTGGAACGGGAGGGAGCAGATACGCAGTATTTT
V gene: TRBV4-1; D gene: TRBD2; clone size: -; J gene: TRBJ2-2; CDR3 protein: CASSLLLAGVNTGELFF; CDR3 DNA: TGCGCCAGCAGCCTACTACTAGCGGGGGTGAACACCGGGGAGCTGTTTTTT
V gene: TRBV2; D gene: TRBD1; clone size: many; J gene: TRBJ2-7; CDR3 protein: CASSGRTGVDEQYF; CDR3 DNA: TGTGCCAGCAGTGGGCGGACAGGGGTGGACGAGCAGTACTTC
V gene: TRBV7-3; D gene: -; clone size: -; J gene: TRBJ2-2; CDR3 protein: CASSSTNRLGAITGELFF; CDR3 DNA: TGTGCCAGCAGCTCCACTAACAGGCTGGGGGCAATCACCGGGGAGCTGTTTTTT
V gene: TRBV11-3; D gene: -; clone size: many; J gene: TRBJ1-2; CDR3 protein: CASSLGADLYGYTF; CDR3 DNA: TGTGCCAGCAGCTTAGGGGCGGATCTCTATGGCTACACCTTC
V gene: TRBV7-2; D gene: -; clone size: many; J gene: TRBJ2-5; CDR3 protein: CASSFYGKSIGETQYF; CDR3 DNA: TGTGCCAGCAGCTTCTACGGGAAAAGCATTGGGGAGACCCAGTACTTC
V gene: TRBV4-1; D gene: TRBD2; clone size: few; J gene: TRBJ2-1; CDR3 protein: CASRGTSGADEQFF; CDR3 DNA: TGCGCCAGCAGAGGGACTAGCGGGGCCGATGAGCAGTTCTTC
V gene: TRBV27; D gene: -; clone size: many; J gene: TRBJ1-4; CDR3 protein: CASSLQGWDEKLFF; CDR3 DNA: TGTGCCAGCAGTTTACAGGGCTGGGATGAAAAACTGTTTTTT
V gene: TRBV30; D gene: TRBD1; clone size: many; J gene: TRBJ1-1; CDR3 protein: CALKGAWTEAFF; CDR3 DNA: TGTGCACTAAAGGGGGCATGGACTGAAGCTTTCTTT
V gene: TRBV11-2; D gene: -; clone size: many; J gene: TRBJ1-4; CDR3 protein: CASSLLGVSNEKLFF; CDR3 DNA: TGTGCCAGCAGCTTATTGGGAGTTTCTAATGAAAAACTGTTTTTT